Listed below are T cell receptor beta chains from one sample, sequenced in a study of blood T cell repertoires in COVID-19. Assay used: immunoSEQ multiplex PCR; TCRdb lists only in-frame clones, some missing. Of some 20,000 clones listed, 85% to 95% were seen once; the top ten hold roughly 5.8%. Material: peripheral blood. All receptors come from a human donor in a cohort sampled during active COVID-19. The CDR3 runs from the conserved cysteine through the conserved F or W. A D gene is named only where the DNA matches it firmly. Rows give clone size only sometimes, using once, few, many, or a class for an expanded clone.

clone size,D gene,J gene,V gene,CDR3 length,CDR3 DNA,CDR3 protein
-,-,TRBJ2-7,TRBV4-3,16,TGCGCCAGCAGCCAAAGCACGTCGCGGGGCTCCTACGAGCAGTACTTC,CASSQSTSRGSYEQYF
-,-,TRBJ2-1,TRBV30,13,TGTGCCTGGACCGAACTGCCCGGCAATGAGCAGTTCTTC,CAWTELPGNEQFF
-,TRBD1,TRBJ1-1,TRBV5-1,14,TGCGCCAGCACCGACAGGGGAGGGTACACTGAAGCTTTCTTT,CASTDRGGYTEAFF
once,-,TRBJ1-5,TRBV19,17,TGTGCCAGTAGTGTCCGGTTGGAGGGCTATAGCAATCAGCCCCAGCATTTT,CASSVRLEGYSNQPQHF
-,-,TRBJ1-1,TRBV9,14,TGTGCCAGCAGCGTAGTGGGGAGGGGCACTGAAGCTTTCTTT,CASSVVGRGTEAFF
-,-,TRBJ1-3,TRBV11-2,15,TGTGCCAGCAGCTTAGACGGTCCAGGAGGAAACACCATATATTTT,CASSLDGPGGNTIYF
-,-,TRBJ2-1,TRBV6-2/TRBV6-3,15,TGTGCCAGCAGTTACGGGACAAAGGGAGGGAATGAGCAGTTCTTC,CASSYGTKGGNEQFF
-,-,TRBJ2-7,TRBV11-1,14,TGTGCCAGCAGCTTAGGAGAGGCCTCCTACGAGCAGTACTTC,CASSLGEASYEQYF
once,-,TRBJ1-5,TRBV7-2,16,TGTGCCAGCAGCCCAGGGGACGGACCCCGCAATCAGCCCCAGCATTTT,CASSPGDGPRNQPQHF
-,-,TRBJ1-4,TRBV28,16,TGTGCCAGCGGCCGACAAGGGGAGGTCGGCTGGGAAAAACTGTTTTTT,CASGRQGEVGWEKLFF
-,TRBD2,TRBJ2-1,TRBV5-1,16,TGCGCCAGCAGTCTTACAAGCGGGGGCGAATACAATGAGCAGTTCTTC,CASSLTSGGEYNEQFF
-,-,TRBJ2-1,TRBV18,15,TGTGCCAGCTCACTCCGGGACACCCTCAACAATGAGCAGTTCTTC,CASSLRDTLNNEQFF
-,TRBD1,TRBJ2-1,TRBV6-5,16,TGTGCCAGCAGTTACTCGATCCAGGGGGTGGTCAATGAGCAGTTCTTC,CASSYSIQGVVNEQFF
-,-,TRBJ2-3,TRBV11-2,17,TGTGCCAGCAGCCCCTTTGCGGGACTTTTTCAAACAGATACGCAGTATTTT,CASSPFAGLFQTDTQYF
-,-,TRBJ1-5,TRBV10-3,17,TGTGCCATCAGTGATAGTAACTCGACAGAAAACAATCAGCCCCAGCATTTT,CAISDSNSTENNQPQHF
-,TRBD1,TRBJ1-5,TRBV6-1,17,TGTGCCAGCAGTGAAAGAGGGACAGGTTATAGCAATCAGCCCCAGCATTTT,CASSERGTGYSNQPQHF
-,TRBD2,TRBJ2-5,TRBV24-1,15,TGTGCCACCAGTGACCTGGGACTACCTCAAGAGACCCAGTACTTC,CATSDLGLPQETQYF
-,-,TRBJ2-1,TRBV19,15,TGTGCCAGTAGTATAGGTCCAGGGGGGCACAATGAGCAGTTCTTC,CASSIGPGGHNEQFF
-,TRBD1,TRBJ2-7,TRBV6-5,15,TGTGCCAGCAGTCCCGGGACAGGACTCTCCTACGAGCAGTACTTC,CASSPGTGLSYEQYF
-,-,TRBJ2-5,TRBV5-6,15,TGTGCCAGCAGCTTGCGGCAGGGTCCACGGGAGACCCAGTACTTC,CASSLRQGPRETQYF
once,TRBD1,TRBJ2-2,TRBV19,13,TGTGCCAGTAGGACAGGGGGCACCGGGGAGCTGTTTTTT,CASRTGGTGELFF
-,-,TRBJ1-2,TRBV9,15,TGTGCCAGCAGCGCGAGCTTACAGGGTATAGTTGGCTACACCTTC,CASSASLQGIVGYTF
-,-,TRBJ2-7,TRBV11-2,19,TGTGCCAGCAGCCCCGTGCGGGGGCCCCCGGGGGGAGGGGCCTACGAGCAGTACTTC,CASSPVRGPPGGGAYEQYF
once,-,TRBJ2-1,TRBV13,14,TGTGCCAGCAGCGCCAGGGACTCCTCTTATGAGCAGTTCTTC,CASSARDSSYEQFF
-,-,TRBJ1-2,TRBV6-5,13,TGTGCCAGCAGTTACCCGGGGGGCTATGGCTACACCTTC,CASSYPGGYGYTF
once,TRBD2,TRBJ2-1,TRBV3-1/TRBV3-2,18,TGTGCCAGCAGCCAAGCAGGGCTCCGCGGGAGGGCCTTAGTTGAGCAGTTCTTC,CASSQAGLRGRALVEQFF
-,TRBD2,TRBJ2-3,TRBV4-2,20,TGTGCCAGCAGCCCCTTGGGGACTAGCGGGAGCGAGCGTAGCACAGATACGCAGTATTTT,CASSPLGTSGSERSTDTQYF
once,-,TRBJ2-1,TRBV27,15,TGTGCCAGCAGATCCGGACAGCATCCCTACAATGAGCAGTTCTTC,CASRSGQHPYNEQFF
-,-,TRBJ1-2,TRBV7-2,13,TGTGCCAGCGGGGCCTTGCTCGGCTATGGCTACACCTTC,CASGALLGYGYTF
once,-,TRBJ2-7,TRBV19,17,TGTGCCAGTAGTATGGGGAGTCGCAGGCATGATGGCTACGAGCAGTACTTC,CASSMGSRRHDGYEQYF
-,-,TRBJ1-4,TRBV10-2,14,TGCGCCAGCACTCCAAGCCACCTCGGGGAAAAACTGTTTTTT,CASTPSHLGEKLFF
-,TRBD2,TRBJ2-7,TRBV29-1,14,TGCAGCGTTGAGAGGGCTAGCGGGAGTGACGAGCAGTACTTC,CSVERASGSDEQYF
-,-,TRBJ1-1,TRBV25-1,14,TGTGCCAGCAGTGTTGAAGGGGTGGGGACTGAAGCTTTCTTT,CASSVEGVGTEAFF
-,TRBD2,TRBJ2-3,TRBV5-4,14,TGTGCCAGCAGCTTAGCGGGACGGGAGAATACGCAGTATTTT,CASSLAGRENTQYF
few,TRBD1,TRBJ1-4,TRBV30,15,TGTGCCTGGAGTAACACGGGACAGGGCGTAGGAAAACTGTTTTTT,CAWSNTGQGVGKLFF
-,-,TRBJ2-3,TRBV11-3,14,TGTGCCAGCAGCCCCGCACTTAGCACAGATACGCAGTATTTT,CASSPALSTDTQYF
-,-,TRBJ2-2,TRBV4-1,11,TGCGCCACCTACAACACCGGGGAGCTGTTTTTT,CATYNTGELFF
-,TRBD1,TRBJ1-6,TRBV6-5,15,TGTGCCAGCCCCAGGGGGGAAGGCGCAAATTCACCCCTCCACTTT,CASPRGEGANSPLHF
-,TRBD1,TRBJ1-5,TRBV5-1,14,TGCGCCAGCAGCCTGACAGGGTCAAGGGAGCCCCAGCATTTT,CASSLTGSREPQHF
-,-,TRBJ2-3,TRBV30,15,TGTGCCTGGAGTCCTACCATGGGAGAGGAGGATACGCAGTATTTT,CAWSPTMGEEDTQYF
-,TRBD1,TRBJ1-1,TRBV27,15,TGTGCCAGCAGTAAAGGGGACAGAAAGAACACTGAAGCTTTCTTT,CASSKGDRKNTEAFF
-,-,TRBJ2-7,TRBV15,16,TGTGCCACCAGCAGAGAGGGGAGGGGGGTTCCCTACGAGCAGTACTTC,CATSREGRGVPYEQYF
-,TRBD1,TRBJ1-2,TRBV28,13,TGTGCCAGCAGTTTCCGGGACAGGGGGGTCTACACCTTC,CASSFRDRGVYTF
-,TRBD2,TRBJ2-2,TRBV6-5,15,TGTGCCAGCAGTTTCCGAGTTACTAGCGCCGGGGAGCTGTTTTTT,CASSFRVTSAGELFF
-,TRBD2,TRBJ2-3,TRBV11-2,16,TGTGCCAGCAGCCGCGGGGCGGGGGGGCCTGGAGATACGCAGTATTTT,CASSRGAGGPGDTQYF
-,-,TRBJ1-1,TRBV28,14,TGTGCCAGCAGTTCACAGGTAACGAACACTGAAGCTTTCTTT,CASSSQVTNTEAFF
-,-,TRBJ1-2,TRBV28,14,TGTGCCAGCAGTTTAGTCCAGGTTGTCCATGGCTACACCTTC,CASSLVQVVHGYTF
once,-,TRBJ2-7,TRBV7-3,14,TGTGCCAGCAGCTTACAACCGCGGGGTTACGAGCAGTACTTC,CASSLQPRGYEQYF
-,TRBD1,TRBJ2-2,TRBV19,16,TGTGCCAGTAGATACGGACAGGGGGCGATTACCGGGGAGCTGTTTTTT,CASRYGQGAITGELFF
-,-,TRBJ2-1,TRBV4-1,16,TGCGCCAGCAGCCAAACAGGGGGGAGGGCCTGGAATGAGCAGTTCTTC,CASSQTGGRAWNEQFF
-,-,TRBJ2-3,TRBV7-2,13,TGTGCCAGCAGCCAGACTTACACAGATACGCAGTATTTT,CASSQTYTDTQYF